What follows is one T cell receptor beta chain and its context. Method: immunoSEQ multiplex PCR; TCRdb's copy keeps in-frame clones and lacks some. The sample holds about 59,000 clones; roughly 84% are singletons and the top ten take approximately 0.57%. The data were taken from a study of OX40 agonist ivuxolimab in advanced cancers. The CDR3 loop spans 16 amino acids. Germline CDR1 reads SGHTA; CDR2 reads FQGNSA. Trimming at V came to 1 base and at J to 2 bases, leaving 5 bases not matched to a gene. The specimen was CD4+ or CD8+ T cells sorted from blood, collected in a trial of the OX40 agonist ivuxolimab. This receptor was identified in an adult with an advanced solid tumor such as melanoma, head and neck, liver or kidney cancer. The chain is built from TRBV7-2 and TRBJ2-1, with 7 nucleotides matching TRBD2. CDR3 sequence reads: CASSLVGGSAYNEQFF. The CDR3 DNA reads TGTGCCAGCAGCTTAGTCGGCGGGAGTGCCTACAATGAGCAGTTCTTC.